The clone carrying this T cell receptor beta chain was seen a handful of times. The antigen remains unidentified. These data belong to a study of OX40 agonist ivuxolimab in advanced cancers. Study-level background: The treatment was a fully human IgG2 OX40 agonist, ivuxolimab.

Whole-study results and caveats: Not determined was the antigen specificity of the expanded peripheral T cells.

The CDR3 extends over 15 amino acids. Germline CDR1 reads SGHAT; CDR2 reads FQNNGV. The V end was cut by 5 bases, the J end by 8 bases, with 19 bases between. TCRdb's copy holds only in-frame clones and misses some; the assay was immunoSEQ multiplex PCR. The sample includes 30,000 to 40,000 clones, around nine tenths of them seen just once. The input for sequencing was CD4+ or CD8+ T cells sorted from blood, taken in a trial of the OX40 agonist ivuxolimab. The rearrangement joins TRBV11-2 to TRBJ2-1; D is possibly TRBD1 (6 bases). This clonotype was sampled from an adult with an advanced solid tumor such as melanoma, head and neck, liver or kidney cancer. The CDR3 DNA reads TGTGCCAGCAGCAAGGGACCCCCTAGGGGGTATGAGCAGTTCTTC. It is translated as CASSKGPPRGYEQFF.